The present TCR beta chain was sequenced within a study of blood T cell repertoires in COVID-19. V shed 7 bases and J shed 5 bases, with 8 bases lying between them. The CDR3 has 11 amino acids. The germline V gene encodes CDR1 KGHSH and CDR2 LQKENI. Some clones are missing from TCRdb's copy, which holds only in-frame ones; the method was immunoSEQ multiplex PCR. The sample lists roughly 400,000 clones, roughly 88% seen once, with roughly 1.4% in the top ten. The receptor comes from a woman under 30 who had been exposed to COVID-19. The chain carries TRBV18 and TRBJ2-5; D might be TRBD2 (5 bases). The sample was PBMCs or T cells enriched from blood (not recorded which). CDR3 protein: CASFGGETQYF. DNA for the CDR3: TGTGCCAGCTTCGGCGGGGAGACCCAGTACTTC. Full variable domain (outside the CDR3, taken from reference TRBV18 and TRBJ2-5): NAGVMQNPRHLVRRRGQEARLRCSPMKGHSHVYWYRQLPEEGLKFMVYLQKENIIDESGMPKERFSAEFPKEGPSILRIQQVVRGDSAAYFCASFGGETQYFGPGTRLLVL.